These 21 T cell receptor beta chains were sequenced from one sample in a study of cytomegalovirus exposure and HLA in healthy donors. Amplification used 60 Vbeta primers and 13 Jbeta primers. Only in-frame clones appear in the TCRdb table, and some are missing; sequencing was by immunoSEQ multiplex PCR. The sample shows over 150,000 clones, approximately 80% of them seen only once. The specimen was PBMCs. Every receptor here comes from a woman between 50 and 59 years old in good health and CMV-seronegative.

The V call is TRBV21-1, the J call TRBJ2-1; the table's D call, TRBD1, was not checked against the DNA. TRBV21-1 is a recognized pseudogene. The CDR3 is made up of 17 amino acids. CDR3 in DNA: TGTGCCAGCAGCAGCCGAGGGCGACAGGGATACTACAATGAGCAGTTCTTC. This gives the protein CASSSRGRQGYYNEQFF.

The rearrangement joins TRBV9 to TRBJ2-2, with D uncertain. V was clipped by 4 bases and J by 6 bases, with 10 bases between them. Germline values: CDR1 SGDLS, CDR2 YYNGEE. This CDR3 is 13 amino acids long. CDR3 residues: CASSPPESGELFF. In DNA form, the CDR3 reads TGTGCCAGCAGCCCCCCCGAGTCCGGGGAGCTGTTTTTT.

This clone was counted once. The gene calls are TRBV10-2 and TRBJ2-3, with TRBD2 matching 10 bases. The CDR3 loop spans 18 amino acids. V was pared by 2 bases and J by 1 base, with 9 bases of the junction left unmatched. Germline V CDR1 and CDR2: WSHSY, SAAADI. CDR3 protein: CASSEDGAGGPRTDTQYF. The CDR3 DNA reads TGCGCCAGCAGTGAGGATGGAGCGGGGGGGCCTCGCACAGATACGCAGTATTTT.

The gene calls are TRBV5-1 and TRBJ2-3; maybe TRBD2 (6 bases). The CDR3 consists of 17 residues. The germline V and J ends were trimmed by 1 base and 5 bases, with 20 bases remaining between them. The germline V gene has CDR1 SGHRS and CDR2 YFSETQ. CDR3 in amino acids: CASSLISGREYGDTQYF. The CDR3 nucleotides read TGCGCCAGCAGCTTGATATCTGGGCGGGAATATGGAGATACGCAGTATTTT.

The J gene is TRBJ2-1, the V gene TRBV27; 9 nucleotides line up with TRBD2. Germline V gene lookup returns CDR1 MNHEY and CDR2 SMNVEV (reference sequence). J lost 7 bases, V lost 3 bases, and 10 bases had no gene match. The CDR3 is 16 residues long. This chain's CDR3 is CASSLSPGLAFNEQFF. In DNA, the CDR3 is TGTGCCAGCAGTTTGTCCCCGGGACTAGCTTTTAATGAGCAGTTCTTC.

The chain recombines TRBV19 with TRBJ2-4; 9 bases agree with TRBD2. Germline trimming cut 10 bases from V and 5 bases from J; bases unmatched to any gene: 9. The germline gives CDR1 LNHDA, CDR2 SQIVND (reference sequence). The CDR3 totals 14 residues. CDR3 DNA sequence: TGTGCCACTTGTCGCGGGGGGGCCCAAAACATTCAGTACTTC. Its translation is CATCRGGAQNIQYF. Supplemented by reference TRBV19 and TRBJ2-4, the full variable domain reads DGGITQSPKYLFRKEGQNVTLSCEQNLNHDAMYWYRQDPGQGLRLIYYSQIVNDFQKGDIAEGYSVSREKKESFPLTVTSAQKNPTAFYLCATCRGGAQNIQYFGAGTRLSVL.

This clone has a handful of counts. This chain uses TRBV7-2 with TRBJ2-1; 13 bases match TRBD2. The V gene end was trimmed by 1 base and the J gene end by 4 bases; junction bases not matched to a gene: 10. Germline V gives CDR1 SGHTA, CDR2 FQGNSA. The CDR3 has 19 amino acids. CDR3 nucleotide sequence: TGTGCCAGCAGCTTAGTTGGCCCGACTAGCGGGGGGCTATACAATGAGCAGTTCTTC. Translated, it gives CASSLVGPTSGGLYNEQFF.

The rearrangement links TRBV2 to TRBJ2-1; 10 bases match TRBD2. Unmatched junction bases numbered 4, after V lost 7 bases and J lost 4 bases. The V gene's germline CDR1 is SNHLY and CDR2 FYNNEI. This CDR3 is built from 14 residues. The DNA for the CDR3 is TGTGCCAGCAACCGAGCGGGAGGGTACAATGAGCAGTTCTTC. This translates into CASNRAGGYNEQFF.

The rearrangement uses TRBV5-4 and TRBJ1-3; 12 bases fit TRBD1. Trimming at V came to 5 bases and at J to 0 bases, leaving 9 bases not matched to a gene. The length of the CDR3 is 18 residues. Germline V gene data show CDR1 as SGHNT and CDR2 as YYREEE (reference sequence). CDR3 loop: CASSPGTGGAGSGNTIYF. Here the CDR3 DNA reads TGTGCCAGCAGTCCCGGGACAGGGGGCGCCGGCTCTGGAAACACCATATATTTT. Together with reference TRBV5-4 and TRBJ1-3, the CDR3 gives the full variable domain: ETGVTQSPTHLIKTRGQQVTLRCSSQSGHNTVSWYQQALGQGPQFIFQYYREEENGRGNFPPRFSGLQFPNYSSELNVNALELDDSALYLCASSPGTGGAGSGNTIYFGEGSWLTVV.

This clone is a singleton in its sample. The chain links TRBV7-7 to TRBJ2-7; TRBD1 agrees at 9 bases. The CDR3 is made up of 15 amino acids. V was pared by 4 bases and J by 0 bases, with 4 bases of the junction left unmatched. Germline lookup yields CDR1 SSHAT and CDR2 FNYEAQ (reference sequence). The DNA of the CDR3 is TGTGCCAGCAGCTCGGGACAGGGCCTCTCCTACGAGCAGTACTTC. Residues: CASSSGQGLSYEQYF.

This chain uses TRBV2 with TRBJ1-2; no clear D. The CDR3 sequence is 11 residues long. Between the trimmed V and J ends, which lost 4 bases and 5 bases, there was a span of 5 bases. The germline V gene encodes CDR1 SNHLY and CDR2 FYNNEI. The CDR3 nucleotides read TGTGCCAGCAGTGGAGATTATGGCTACACCTTC. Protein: CASSGDYGYTF.

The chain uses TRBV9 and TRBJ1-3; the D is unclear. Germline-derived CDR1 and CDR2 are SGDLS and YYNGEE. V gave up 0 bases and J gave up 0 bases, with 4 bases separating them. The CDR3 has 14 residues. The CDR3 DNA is TGTGCCAGCAGCGTAGATCACTCTGGAAACACCATATATTTT. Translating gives CASSVDHSGNTIYF.

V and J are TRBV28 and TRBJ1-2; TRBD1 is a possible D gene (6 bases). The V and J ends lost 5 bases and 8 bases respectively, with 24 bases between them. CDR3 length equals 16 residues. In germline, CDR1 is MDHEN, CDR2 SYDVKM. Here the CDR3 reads CASSGPETAGAVGYTF. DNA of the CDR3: TGTGCCAGCAGTGGCCCCGAAACCGCAGGGGCTGTCGGCTACACCTTC.

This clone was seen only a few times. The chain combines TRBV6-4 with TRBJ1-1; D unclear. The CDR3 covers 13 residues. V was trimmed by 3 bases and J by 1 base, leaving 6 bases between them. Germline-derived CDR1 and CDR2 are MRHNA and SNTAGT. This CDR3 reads CASSEQTNTEAFF. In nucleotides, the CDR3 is TGTGCCAGCAGTGAACAGACGAACACTGAAGCTTTCTTT.

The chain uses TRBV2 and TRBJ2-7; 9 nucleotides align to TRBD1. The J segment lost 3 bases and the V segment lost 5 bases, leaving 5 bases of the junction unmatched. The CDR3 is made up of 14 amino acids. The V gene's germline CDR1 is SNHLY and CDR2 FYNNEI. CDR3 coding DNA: TGTGCCAGCAGTAGACAGGGGGATAGCTACGAGCAGTACTTC. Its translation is CASSRQGDSYEQYF. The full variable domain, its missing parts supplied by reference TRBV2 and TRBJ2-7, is EPEVTQTPSHQVTQMGQEVILRCVPISNHLYFYWYRQILGQKVEFLVSFYNNEISEKSEIFDDQFSVERPDGSNFTLKIRSTKLEDSAMYFCASSRQGDSYEQYFGPGTRLTVT.

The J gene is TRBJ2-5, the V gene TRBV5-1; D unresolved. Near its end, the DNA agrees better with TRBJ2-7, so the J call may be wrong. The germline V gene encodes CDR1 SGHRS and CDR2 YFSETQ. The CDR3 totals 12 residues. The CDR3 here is CASSSSVYEQYF. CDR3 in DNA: TGCGCCAGCAGTAGTTCCGTTTACGAGCAGTACTTC.

The CDR3 spells CASSLVAISPGELFF. DNA of the CDR3: TGTGCCAGCAGCTTGGTGGCCATCTCACCGGGGGAGCTGTTTTTT. The chain has TRBV27 and TRBJ2-2; D is unclear. V lost 6 bases to trimming and J lost 8 bases, with 19 bases between them. The CDR3 is 15 amino acids. Germline assignment: CDR1 MNHEY and CDR2 SMNVEV (reference sequence).

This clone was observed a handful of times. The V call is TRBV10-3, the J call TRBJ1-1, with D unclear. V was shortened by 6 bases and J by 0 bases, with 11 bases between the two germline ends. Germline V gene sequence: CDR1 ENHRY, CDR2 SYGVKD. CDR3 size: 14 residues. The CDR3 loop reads CAIRESGMNTEAFF. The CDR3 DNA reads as TGTGCCATCAGGGAATCAGGCATGAACACTGAAGCTTTCTTT.

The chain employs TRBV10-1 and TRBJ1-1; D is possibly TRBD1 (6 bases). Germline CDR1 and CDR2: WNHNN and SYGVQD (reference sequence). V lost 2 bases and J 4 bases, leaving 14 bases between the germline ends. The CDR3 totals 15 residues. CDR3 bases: TGCGCCAGCAGTGAGGGTTCAGGGGTTGCCACTGAAGCTTTCTTT. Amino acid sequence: CASSEGSGVATEAFF.

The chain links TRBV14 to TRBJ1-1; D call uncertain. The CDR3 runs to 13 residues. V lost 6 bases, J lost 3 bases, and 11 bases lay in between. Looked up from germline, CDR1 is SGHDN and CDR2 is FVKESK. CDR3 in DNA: TGTGCCAGCAGTTCTCAAGCCTACACTGAAGCTTTCTTT. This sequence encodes CASSSQAYTEAFF.

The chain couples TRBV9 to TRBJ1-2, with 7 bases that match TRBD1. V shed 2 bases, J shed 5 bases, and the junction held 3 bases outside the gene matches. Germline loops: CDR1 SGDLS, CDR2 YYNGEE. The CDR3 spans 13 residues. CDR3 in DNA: TGTGCCAGCAGCGTGGGACAGACGTATGGCTACACCTTC. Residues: CASSVGQTYGYTF. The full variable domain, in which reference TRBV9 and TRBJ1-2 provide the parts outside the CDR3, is DSGVTQTPKHLITATGQRVTLRCSPRSGDLSVYWYQQSLDQGLQFLIQYYNGEERAKGNILERFSAQQFPDLHSELNLSSLELGDSALYFCASSVGQTYGYTFGSGTRLTVV.